The clone carrying this T cell receptor beta chain has a count of ten or more. Its antigen is as yet unknown. TCRdb used MiXCR to reprocess the 5' RACE reads, holding one entry per CDR3 protein. The sample records some 17,000 distinct CDR3 sequences, approximately 2% being singletons. The germline gives CDR1 MGHRA, CDR2 YSYEKL. V shed 0 bases and J 5 bases; nucleotides not matched to a gene: 11. The CDR3 covers 18 residues. Either OKT3 anti-CD3 antibody or CD3/CD28 beads expanded T cells from blood mononuclear cells over roughly three days. Cocultures held about 50,000 normal T cells, about 50,000 targets, and bispecific antibody. This entry is derived from a study of beta chain bispecific antibodies for T cell cancers. Whole-study context: Jurkat cells expressed TRBV12-3; HPB-ALL cells expressed TRBV5-5. Study-wide results and caveats: The leukemia cells, rather than normal T cells, gave most of the targeted TRBV signal.

Material for sequencing was healthy donor T cells cultured with leukemia cells. The clonotype originates from a human donor in good health. Some clones in this sample may be carry-over from other donors' samples. The J gene is TRBJ2-7, the V gene TRBV4-1; 12 bases match TRBD2. In nucleotides, the CDR3 is TGCGCCAGCAGCCAAGATGGGCTAGCGGGGGGGCCTGGGAACGAGCAGTACTTC. It codes for CASSQDGLAGGPGNEQYF.